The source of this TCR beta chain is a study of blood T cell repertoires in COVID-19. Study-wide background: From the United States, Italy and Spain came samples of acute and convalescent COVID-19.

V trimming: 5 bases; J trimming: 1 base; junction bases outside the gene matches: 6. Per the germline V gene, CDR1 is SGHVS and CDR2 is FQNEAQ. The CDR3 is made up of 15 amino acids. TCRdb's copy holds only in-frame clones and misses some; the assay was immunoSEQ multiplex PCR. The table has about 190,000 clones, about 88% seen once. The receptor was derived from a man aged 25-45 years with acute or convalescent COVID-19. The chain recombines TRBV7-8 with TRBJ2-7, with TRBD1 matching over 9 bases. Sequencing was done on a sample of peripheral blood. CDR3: CASSIGTGWSYEQYF. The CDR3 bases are TGTGCCAGCAGCATCGGGACAGGGTGGTCCTACGAGCAGTACTTC.